These 31 T cell receptor beta chains originate from one sample sequenced in a study of vaccination and CD4 T cells after COVID-19. The sample's treatment: approximately 10-day PBMC culture with coronavirus spike peptide pools or control peptides (ViraFEST assay). The antigens of these receptors remain unknown. The assay that was used to sequence DNA from cultured CD4+ T cells was the Oncomine TCR Beta short-read assay. TCRdb ran MiXCR on the PCR reads and lists one entry per CDR3 protein. The sample holds about 18,000 distinct CDR3 sequences, 53% seen once. Source: CD4+ T cells from blood, cultured in vitro, taken before SARS-CoV-2 vaccination. The receptors come from a human donor who had recovered from COVID-19.

The chain couples TRBV7-3 to TRBJ2-1; 15 nucleotides match TRBD2. Germline assignment: CDR1 SGHTA and CDR2 FQGTGA. CDR3 size: 19 residues. J was trimmed by 5 bases and V by 5 bases; bases with no gene match: 13. The chain's CDR3 is CASSPGVGLAGGPDNEQFF. CDR3 DNA sequence: TGTGCCAGCAGCCCGGGTGTTGGACTAGCGGGAGGGCCCGACAATGAGCAGTTCTTC.

This clonotype was counted a few times. V gene TRBV7-2 combines with J gene TRBJ2-5, with TRBD1 matching 8 bases. Trimming cost V 5 bases and J 4 bases; bases outside gene matches: 9. Germline loops: CDR1 SGHTA, CDR2 FQGNSA. The CDR3 length is 15 residues. CDR3: CASSPAGQGIETQYF. Here the CDR3 DNA reads TGTGCCAGCAGCCCCGCCGGACAGGGCATAGAGACCCAGTACTTC.

This chain links TRBV28 with TRBJ2-7, with TRBD1 matching 8 bases. The ends lost 2 bases at V and 4 bases at J; junction bases unmatched: 10. CDR1 is MDHEN, CDR2 SYDVKM, per germline. The CDR3 spans 16 residues. In nucleotides, the CDR3 is TGTGCCAGCAGTTTAAATACGGCAGGGGGCGGGTACGAGCAGTACTTC. Amino acid sequence: CASSLNTAGGGYEQYF.

In this sample, this clonotype turned up once. The rearrangement joins TRBV20-1 to TRBJ2-7, with 10 bases aligning to TRBD2. The CDR3 consists of 14 residues. With 3 bases clipped from V and 2 bases from J, the junction kept 4 bases outside the gene matches. The germline V gene has CDR1 DFQATT and CDR2 SNEGSKA (reference sequence). Written as DNA, the CDR3 is TGCAGTGCTAGCCCAGGACTAGCGGCCTACGAGCAGTACTTC. Translation gives CSASPGLAAYEQYF.

The chain employs TRBV7-6 and TRBJ2-5; no clear D gene. Germline values: CDR1 SGHVS, CDR2 FNYEAQ. There are 15 residues in the CDR3. V gave up 5 bases and J gave up 3 bases, with 16 bases separating them. The DNA of the CDR3 is TGTGCCAGCAGCCGTGACTGGGATACCAAAGAGACCCAGTACTTC. Translating it yields CASSRDWDTKETQYF.

The chain has TRBV20-1 and TRBJ1-6; no definite D call. V was shortened by 6 bases and J by 9 bases, with 21 bases between the two germline ends. Per germline, CDR1 DFQATT and CDR2 SNEGSKA (reference sequence). The CDR3 has 15 amino acids. CDR3 sequence reads: CSATHSSRAGSPLHF. In DNA, the CDR3 is TGCAGTGCCACTCACAGCTCAAGGGCAGGTTCACCCCTCCACTTT.

This clonotype was seen more than once but under ten times. J is TRBJ1-2 and V is TRBV6-5, with 10 bases fitting TRBD1. The CDR3 consists of 15 residues. Germline V gives CDR1 MNHEY, CDR2 SVGAGI. V lost 4 bases to trimming and J lost 3 bases; unmatched junction nucleotides: 5. For the CDR3, the DNA is TGTGCCAGCAGTTCTGAGGACAGGGGGGACTATGGCTACACCTTC. Translating gives CASSSEDRGDYGYTF.

J is TRBJ1-5 and V is TRBV20-1; 7 bases agree with TRBD1. The germline CDR1 and CDR2 sequences are DFQATT and SNEGSKA (reference sequence). After removal of 5 bases from V and 6 bases from J, the junction contained 7 bases not matched to a gene. The CDR3 length is 13 residues. The CDR3 region has the DNA TGCAGTGCTCCCGACAGGGACGGTCAGCCCCAGCATTTT. Translated, it gives CSAPDRDGQPQHF.

V and J are TRBV7-3 and TRBJ1-1; no reliable D call. The ends were cut back, 8 bases at V and 2 bases at J, with 12 bases in the middle. CDR1 SGHTA and CDR2 FQGTGA come from the germline V gene. The CDR3 contains 13 residues. CDR3 residues: CASLEGPNTEAFF. In DNA, the CDR3 is TGTGCCAGCTTAGAGGGCCCCAACACTGAAGCTTTCTTT.

The chain links TRBV20-1 to TRBJ2-5; no definite D call. CDR3 length: 13 amino acids. V dropped 0 bases and J dropped 3 bases, with 8 bases sitting between them. Germline V gene lookup returns CDR1 DFQATT and CDR2 SNEGSKA (reference sequence). The CDR3 sequence: CSARDSGEETQYF. The DNA of the CDR3 is TGCAGTGCTAGAGATTCTGGGGAAGAGACCCAGTACTTC.

The chain carries TRBV6-1 and TRBJ1-1; TRBD1 matches at 10 bases. The germline V gene has CDR1 MNHNS and CDR2 SASEGT. Trimming cost V 6 bases and J 5 bases; bases outside gene matches: 6. The CDR3 has 14 amino acids. The CDR3 spells CASSRTGGETEAFF. The CDR3 region has the DNA TGTGCCAGCAGCAGGACAGGGGGGGAGACTGAAGCTTTCTTT.

This clonotype was found once. The chain couples TRBV20-1 to TRBJ1-2; 7 bases match TRBD1. Germline V lookup: CDR1 DFQATT, CDR2 SNEGSKA (reference sequence). V shed 0 bases, J shed 7 bases, and the junction held 8 bases outside the gene matches. The CDR3 runs to 14 residues. CDR3 residues: CSARDLSRQGGYTF. CDR3 sequence (DNA): TGCAGTGCTAGAGATTTGTCCAGACAGGGTGGCTACACCTTC.

This sequence joins TRBV6-5 and TRBJ1-1, with D uncertain. Germline CDR1 MNHEY, CDR2 SVGAGI. This CDR3 comprises 14 residues. V lost 2 bases and J 0 bases, leaving 7 bases between the germline ends. The CDR3 nucleotides are TGTGCCAGCAGTTACGCGGGAATGAACACTGAAGCTTTCTTT. Translation: CASSYAGMNTEAFF.

This clonotype was detected a few times. The J gene is TRBJ1-1, the V gene TRBV7-9; 10 positions agree with TRBD1. Trimming at V came to 5 bases and at J to 3 bases, leaving 3 bases not matched to a gene. The CDR3 is 14 amino acids. The V gene's germline CDR1 is SEHNR and CDR2 FQNEAQ (reference sequence). CDR3 amino acids: CASSRTGGDTEAFF. In DNA form, the CDR3 reads TGTGCCAGCAGCCGGACAGGGGGGGACACTGAAGCTTTCTTT. Full variable domain (rest looked up from reference TRBV7-9 and TRBJ1-1): DTGVSQNPRHKITKRGQNVTFRCDPISEHNRLYWYRQTLGQGPEFLTYFQNEAQLEKSRLLSDRFSAERPKGSFSTLEIQRTEQGDSAMYLCASSRTGGDTEAFFGQGTRLTVV.

The sample holds one count of this clonotype. This chain links TRBV5-4 with TRBJ2-7; 7 bases align to TRBD2. Germline V gene data show CDR1 as SGHNT and CDR2 as YYREEE (reference sequence). The length of the CDR3 is 15 residues. After removal of 4 bases from V and 0 bases from J, the junction contained 7 bases not matched to a gene. The CDR3 sequence: CASSRAGGSSYEQYF. CDR3 in DNA: TGTGCCAGCAGCAGAGCGGGCGGGAGCTCCTACGAGCAGTACTTC.

V gene TRBV4-2 combines with J gene TRBJ1-1; TRBD1 might be the D (5 bases). The V end was cut by 0 bases, the J end by 4 bases, with 12 bases between. CDR3 length equals 15 residues. The V gene's germline CDR1 is LGHNA and CDR2 YNFKEQ. The CDR3 nucleotides are TGTGCCAGCAGCCAAGATGGCAGGGTCAGCACTGAAGCTTTCTTT. Amino acid sequence: CASSQDGRVSTEAFF.

This clonotype occurred a few times. The gene calls are TRBV28 and TRBJ1-1; tentative D call: TRBD1 (5 bases). CDR3 size: 14 residues. The germline V and J ends were trimmed by 5 bases and 4 bases, with 14 bases remaining between them. Germline CDR1 reads MDHEN; CDR2 reads SYDVKM. The CDR3 reads CASSQLGGSTEAFF. Here the CDR3 DNA reads TGTGCCAGCAGTCAACTGGGGGGAAGCACTGAAGCTTTCTTT.

This chain links TRBV29-1 with TRBJ1-5, with D unresolved. Looked up from germline, CDR1 is SQVTM and CDR2 is ANQGSEA. Trimming removed 2 bases at V and 2 bases at J, with 25 bases between. The CDR3 covers 19 residues. The CDR3 here is CSVELQYSTGPLRNQPQHF. CDR3 DNA sequence: TGCAGCGTTGAACTCCAGTATTCGACCGGGCCCCTGCGCAATCAGCCCCAGCATTTT.

This clonotype was counted a few times. The chain joins TRBV19 to TRBJ1-5, with 8 bases fitting TRBD1. CDR3 size: 16 residues. CDR1 LNHDA and CDR2 SQIVND come from the germline V gene (reference sequence). The V gene end was trimmed by 3 bases and the J gene end by 5 bases; junction bases not matched to a gene: 9. The CDR3 bases are TGTGCCAGTAGTATGCGTTGGGCAGGGGGCCATCAGCCCCAGCATTTT. It specifies CASSMRWAGGHQPQHF.

This rearrangement joins TRBV10-3 to TRBJ1-2; 8 bases match TRBD1. Germline values: CDR1 ENHRY, CDR2 SYGVKD. CDR3 length: 14 residues. V gave up 6 bases and J gave up 8 bases; unmatched junction bases: 11. The CDR3 DNA follows: TGTGCCATCAGGAAGGACAGGGACCAAGGAGGCTACACCTTC. It encodes CAIRKDRDQGGYTF.

The chain uses TRBV27 and TRBJ2-7; the D is unclear. V was cut by 3 bases and J by 2 bases, with 8 bases left in between. CDR1 MNHEY and CDR2 SMNVEV come from the germline V gene (reference sequence). The CDR3 is 13 residues long. CDR3 in amino acids: CASSFLGTYEQYF. Here the CDR3 DNA reads TGTGCCAGCAGTTTCCTGGGGACCTACGAGCAGTACTTC.

The chain has TRBV19 and TRBJ1-2; D remains unclear. CDR3 size: 17 residues. Germline-derived CDR1 and CDR2 are LNHDA and SQIVND (reference sequence). Between the trimmed V and J ends, which lost 10 bases and 7 bases, there was a span of 31 bases. Here the CDR3 reads CATSVKSAAGRVSGYTF. In DNA form, the CDR3 reads TGTGCCACCAGCGTTAAGTCGGCCGCCGGGCGTGTTAGTGGCTACACCTTC. Using reference TRBV19 and TRBJ1-2 for the parts outside the CDR3, the full variable domain is DGGITQSPKYLFRKEGQNVTLSCEQNLNHDAMYWYRQDPGQGLRLIYYSQIVNDFQKGDIAEGYSVSREKKESFPLTVTSAQKNPTAFYLCATSVKSAAGRVSGYTFGSGTRLTVV.

This clonotype has a handful of counts. The chain recombines TRBV19 with TRBJ1-6, with 8 nucleotides matching TRBD1. Trimming removed 5 bases from V and 3 bases from J; junction bases left unmatched: 3. The germline V gene encodes CDR1 LNHDA and CDR2 SQIVND (reference sequence). The CDR3 covers 15 residues. The CDR3 region is CASSEGQGYNSPLHF. CDR3 in DNA: TGTGCCAGTAGTGAAGGACAGGGCTATAATTCACCCCTCCACTTT.

This clonotype has more than one count but fewer than ten. V gene TRBV7-2 combines with J gene TRBJ2-5; TRBD2 agrees at 8 bases. Germline CDR1 reads SGHTA; CDR2 reads FQGNSA. Trimming removed 1 base from V and 4 bases from J; junction bases left unmatched: 2. CDR3 length: 14 amino acids. CDR3 amino acids: CASSLDGGAETQYF. In DNA, the CDR3 is TGTGCCAGCAGCTTAGACGGGGGGGCAGAGACCCAGTACTTC.

Here the CDR3 DNA reads TGTGCCAGCAGCCACGGTGACAGGGATGGGGAGACCCAGTACTTC. Encoded protein: CASSHGDRDGETQYF. The genes are TRBV4-2 and TRBJ2-5; 7 bases match TRBD1. J lost 5 bases, V lost 3 bases, and 9 bases had no gene match. The CDR3 length is 15 residues. Per the germline V gene, CDR1 is LGHNA and CDR2 is YNFKEQ.

This chain connects TRBV6-1 to TRBJ2-5; a possible D gene is TRBD1 (5 bases). V dropped 5 bases and J dropped 4 bases, with 14 bases sitting between them. Germline CDR1 MNHNS, CDR2 SASEGT. The CDR3 is 14 residues long. CDR3 sequence: CASSRQSLGETQYF. For the CDR3, the DNA is TGTGCCAGCAGTCGACAGAGTTTGGGAGAGACCCAGTACTTC.

The CDR3 DNA reads TGTGCCAGCAGTAAGGGGGGGAGCCGGATGGGAGAGCAGTACTTC. It is translated as CASSKGGSRMGEQYF. The genes are TRBV6-1 and TRBJ2-1, with D perhaps matching TRBD2 (7 bases). Matching the DNA end better, TRBJ2-7 makes the J call doubtful. The germline V gene encodes CDR1 MNHNS and CDR2 SASEGT. This CDR3 has 15 amino acids.

J is TRBJ1-2 and V is TRBV20-1, with 7 bases matching TRBD1. Germline V gives CDR1 DFQATT, CDR2 SNEGSKA (reference sequence). The V and J ends lost 2 bases and 7 bases, in that order; junction bases with no gene match: 16. CDR3 length: 16 residues. The CDR3 nucleotides read TGCAGTGCTAGACCCGGGACAGTGGGTCGGGGGGGTGGCTACACCTTC. Encoded protein: CSARPGTVGRGGGYTF.

V gene TRBV2 combines with J gene TRBJ2-3, with 7 bases lining up with TRBD1. The CDR3 is 15 amino acids. Germline CDR1 is SNHLY and CDR2 is FYNNEI. V shed 4 bases, J shed 4 bases, and the junction held 8 bases outside the gene matches. CDR3 amino acids: CASSVTGVTADTQYF. CDR3 DNA sequence: TGTGCCAGCAGTGTTACAGGGGTTACTGCAGATACGCAGTATTTT.

Points on this clonotype: One junction end disagrees with the germline gene, perhaps due to a read error. The chain employs TRBV11-2 and TRBJ1-6; tentatively, D is TRBD1 (6 bases). Germline V gives CDR1 SGHAT, CDR2 FQNNGV. CDR3 length: 15 residues. CDR3 amino acids: CASSLEGGANSPLHF. In DNA, the CDR3 is TGTGCCAGCAGCCTAGAGGGGGGAGCTAATTCACCCCTCCACTTT. The full variable domain, rest sourced from reference TRBV11-2 and TRBJ1-6, is EAGVAQSPRYKIIEKRQSVAFWCNPISGHATLYWYQQILGQGPKLLIQFQNNGVVDDSQLPKDRFSAERLKGVDSTLKIQPAKLEDSAVYLCASSLEGGANSPLHFGNGTRLTVT.

The chain is built from TRBV7-2 and TRBJ1-2; tentatively, D is TRBD1 (6 bases). This CDR3 comprises 14 residues. Trimming cost V 0 bases and J 3 bases, with 8 bases left between them. The V gene's germline CDR1 is SGHTA and CDR2 FQGNSA. The CDR3 nucleotides read TGTGCCAGCAGCTTAGCAGACAGGTACTATGGCTACACCTTC. Its protein is CASSLADRYYGYTF.